The clone carrying this T cell receptor (beta chain) was seen a single time. What it binds is unknown. This entry comes from a study of cytomegalovirus exposure and HLA in healthy donors. Across the whole study: From 170 million or so T cells, an earlier analysis saw under 140 million unique TCR beta sequences.

The PCR was carried out with 60 Vbeta primers and 13 Jbeta primers. TCRdb's table, derived via immunoSEQ multiplex PCR, lists solely in-frame clones and lacks some. The profile shows about 160,000 clones, around 84% of them singletons. CDR3 length: 18 residues. CDR1 MGHRA and CDR2 YSYEKL come from the germline V gene. The V gene end was trimmed by 3 bases and the J gene end by 0 bases; junction bases not matched to a gene: 12. Findings and limits, study-wide: A later look showed TCR association rates differing by HLA locus, highest for DRB1 and lowest for HLA-C.

The J gene is TRBJ1-2, the V gene TRBV4-1; TRBD1 matches at 8 bases. The sample taken for sequencing was PBMCs. This sequence originates from a boy under 10 years old in good health and CMV-seronegative. Here the CDR3 DNA reads TGCGCCAGCAGCCAGGCATGGACAGGGCGCAACGCTAACTATGGCTACACCTTC. Translating gives CASSQAWTGRNANYGYTF.